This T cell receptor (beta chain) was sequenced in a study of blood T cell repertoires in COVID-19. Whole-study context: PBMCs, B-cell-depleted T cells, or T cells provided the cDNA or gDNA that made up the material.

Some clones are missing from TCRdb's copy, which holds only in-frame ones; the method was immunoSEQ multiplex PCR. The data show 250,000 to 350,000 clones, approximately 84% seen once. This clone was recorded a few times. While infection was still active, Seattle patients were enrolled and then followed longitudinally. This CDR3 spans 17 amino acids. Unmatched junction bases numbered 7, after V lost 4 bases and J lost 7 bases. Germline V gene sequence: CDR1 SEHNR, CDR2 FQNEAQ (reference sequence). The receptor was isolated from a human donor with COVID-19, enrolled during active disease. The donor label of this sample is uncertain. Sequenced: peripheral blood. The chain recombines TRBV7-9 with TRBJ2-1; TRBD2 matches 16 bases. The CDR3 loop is CASSSTGLAGGGNEQFF. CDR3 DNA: TGTGCCAGCAGCTCAACGGGACTAGCGGGAGGGGGGAATGAGCAGTTCTTC.